This TCR beta chain was recovered during a study of T cell responses to AZD1222 COVID-19 vaccine. Findings of the study overall: The span of vaccine-associated CD4 TCRs extended across spike, with dominance at 160-218 and 743-854. Just 5 to 7 AZD1222 recipients tested seropositive at baseline.

About this clone itself: Antigen unknown.

The table came from immunoSEQ multiplex PCR; TCRdb's copy has only in-frame clones and leaves some out. The sample has roughly 100,000 clones, roughly 89% seen once. Trimming at V came to 6 bases and at J to 5 bases, leaving 5 bases not matched to a gene. The germline V gene encodes CDR1 MNHEY and CDR2 SVGAGI. The CDR3 length is 13 residues. The sequences come from peripheral blood, collected 28 days after the second AZD1222 dose. The chain employs TRBV6-5 and TRBJ2-5, with 8 bases aligning to TRBD1. The receptor was isolated from an adult who received the AZD1222 COVID-19 vaccine. The CDR3 DNA is TGTGCCAGCAGATCCCGGACAGGGGAGACCCAGTACTTC. It specifies CASRSRTGETQYF.